This paragraph reports one T cell receptor (beta chain). As yet, its antigen is unknown. This sample stems from a study of T cells in Graves' hyperthyroidism and ophthalmopathy. Whole-study context: The authors collected peripheral blood at initial diagnosis, before any treatment. Study-level results: Using 13 V-J features, a model discriminated ophthalmopathy from stable hyperthyroidism. Clonotypes that were expanded in thyroid above 0.001 mostly appeared in blood too.

Every diagnosis used clinical symptoms, serum thyroxine and TRAb, thyroid ultrasound and orbital computed tomography. The CDR3 regions of TCR beta were amplified from RNA transcripts. First-round RT-PCR of the TCR CDR3 relied on the HTBI primer set. TCRdb re-analysed the multiplex PCR reads in MiXCR, keeping a single row per CDR3 protein. The table includes approximately 610,000 distinct CDR3 sequences, roughly 14% detected once. This CDR3 is 15 amino acids long. The V gene end was trimmed by 0 bases and the J gene end by 7 bases; junction bases not matched to a gene: 4. Looked up from germline, CDR1 is SGHVS and CDR2 is FQNEAQ.

The TCR originated in a middle-aged woman with Graves' ophthalmopathy. The sequenced sample was blood. This chain joins TRBV7-8 and TRBJ2-7; 12 bases are a match to TRBD2. CDR3 in DNA: TGTGCCAGCAGCTTAGCGCCTAGCGGGAGGGGTGAGCAGTACTTC. Its translation is CASSLAPSGRGEQYF. The complete variable domain, with remaining parts taken from reference TRBV7-8 and TRBJ2-7, reads GAGVSQSPRYKVAKRGQDVALRCDPISGHVSLFWYQQALGQGPEFLTYFQNEAQLDKSGLPSDRFFAERPEGSVSTLKIQRTQQEDSAVYLCASSLAPSGRGEQYFGPGTRLTVT.